This entry lists 23 T cell receptor beta chains sequenced from one sample in a study of T cells in localized non-small cell lung cancer. Profiled with immunoSEQ multiplex PCR; TCRdb holds only in-frame clones, not every one. The profile shows under 65,000 clones, around 81% of them singletons. The material was peripheral blood, obtained before any cancer treatment. The receptor set was obtained from a female donor over 55 with stage II squamous cell lung carcinoma.

The chain carries TRBV30 and TRBJ1-4, with a possible D match to TRBD1 (6 bases). This CDR3 contains 14 residues. The V gene's germline CDR1 is GTSNPN and CDR2 SVGIG (reference sequence). Trimming removed 4 bases at V and 8 bases at J, with 17 bases between. The CDR3 loop is CAWKWAGGEEKLFF. The CDR3 coding sequence is TGTGCCTGGAAATGGGCCGGGGGCGAAGAAAAACTGTTTTTT.

This chain links TRBV21-1 with TRBJ2-7; the DNA was not compared with TRBD2, the D call given in the table. TRBV21-1 constitutes a pseudogene. The CDR3 totals 14 residues. DNA for the CDR3: TGTGCCAGCAGCAAGCTCGGGGGTAAGTACGAGCAGTACTTC. As protein: CASSKLGGKYEQYF.

The chain combines TRBV19 with TRBJ1-2; D possibly corresponds to TRBD1 (5 bases). With 8 bases removed from V and 4 bases from J, the gap between germline ends came to 17 bases. The CDR3 contains 14 residues. CDR1 and CDR2 (germline): LNHDA, SQIVND (reference sequence). The CDR3 is CASATQDTPYGYTF. CDR3 DNA sequence: TGTGCCAGTGCTACCCAGGACACACCCTATGGCTACACCTTC.

V and J are TRBV13 and TRBJ1-4, with a weak D call TRBD1 (5 bases). Deletions cut 0 bases from V and 8 bases from J, with 10 bases between. The length of the CDR3 is 14 residues. CDR1 and CDR2 from the germline V gene are PRHDT and FYEKMQ (reference sequence). CDR3 protein: CASSLGGTREKLFF. The CDR3 nucleotides read TGTGCCAGCAGCTTAGGCGGGACGCGGGAAAAACTGTTTTTT.

This clone was counted once. The V gene is TRBV4-2, the J gene TRBJ2-3, with TRBD1 as a possible D gene (5 bases). Germline V gene data show CDR1 as LGHNA and CDR2 as YNFKEQ. The CDR3 has 16 amino acids. V gave up 1 base and J gave up 2 bases, with 13 bases separating them. Here the CDR3 DNA reads TGTGCCAGCAGCCAAGGGGGCAGTCCAAACACAGATACGCAGTATTTT. Amino acid sequence: CASSQGGSPNTDTQYF.

This chain uses TRBV7-9 with TRBJ2-7, with a possible D match to TRBD2 (7 bases). The CDR3 runs to 15 residues. Germline CDR1 and CDR2: SEHNR and FQNEAQ (reference sequence). V lost 8 bases and J lost 3, with 20 bases in between. This chain's CDR3 is CASRPETGGNYEQYF. In DNA, the CDR3 is TGTGCCAGCCGTCCAGAAACGGGGGGCAACTACGAGCAGTACTTC.

As concerns this clone: The same CDR3 also results from other DNA sequences found in this sample. The rearrangement links TRBV7-9 to TRBJ2-7; no definite D call. V lost 5 bases to trimming and J lost 0 bases, with 5 bases between them. The CDR3 is made up of 12 amino acids. Germline CDR1 and CDR2: SEHNR and FQNEAQ (reference sequence). CDR3 bases: TGTGCCAGCAGCCGAAGCTCCTACGAGCAGTACTTC. As protein: CASSRSSYEQYF.

The chain is built from TRBV19 and TRBJ2-3; 12 bases are a match to TRBD2. This CDR3 contains 14 residues. J gave up 9 bases and V 4 bases, and 5 bases lay outside the gene matches. The germline V gene has CDR1 LNHDA and CDR2 SQIVND (reference sequence). CDR3 in DNA: TGTGCCAGTAGTACTAGCGGGGGGGCGGACACGCAGTATTTT. It is translated as CASSTSGGADTQYF.

V and J are TRBV5-1 and TRBJ1-2; possibly TRBD1 for D (6 bases). Germline CDR1 SGHRS, CDR2 YFSETQ. This CDR3 contains 14 residues. V lost 3 bases and J 8 bases, leaving 17 bases between the germline ends. The CDR3 nucleotides are TGCGCCAGCAGCTCACAGGACAGCCGTTGGGGCTACACCTTC. Encoded protein: CASSSQDSRWGYTF.

This clone was detected a few times. The chain has TRBV19 and TRBJ1-2, with no clear D. The V gene's germline CDR1 is LNHDA and CDR2 SQIVND (reference sequence). CDR3 length: 13 amino acids. V lost 8 bases and J lost 3, with 13 bases in between. The CDR3 bases are TGTGCCAGTGCCCGCCCCCCAGACTATGGCTACACCTTC. Translating gives CASARPPDYGYTF.

The gene calls are TRBV27 and TRBJ2-3; 9 bases are shared with TRBD1. Looked up from germline, CDR1 is MNHEY and CDR2 is SMNVEV (reference sequence). The length of the CDR3 is 16 residues. V was pared by 6 bases and J by 3 bases, with 10 bases of the junction left unmatched. The CDR3 here is CASRRTGEFITDTQYF. CDR3 coding DNA: TGTGCCAGCAGAAGGACAGGGGAGTTTATTACAGATACGCAGTATTTT.

The chain recombines TRBV11-2 with TRBJ2-7; D may be TRBD1 (6 bases). V was clipped by 4 bases and J by 0 bases, with 10 bases between them. The CDR3 has 14 amino acids. CDR1 and CDR2 from the germline V gene are SGHAT and FQNNGV. CDR3: CASSSGVYSYEQYF. CDR3 nucleotides: TGTGCCAGCAGCTCAGGGGTGTACTCCTACGAGCAGTACTTC.

Only one count was recorded for this clone. The CDR3 sequence: CASTRQDRGPSPLHF. The CDR3, as DNA: TGTGCCAGTACTCGTCAGGACAGGGGACCCTCACCCCTCCACTTT. The chain carries TRBV19 and TRBJ1-6, with TRBD1 identical over 9 bases. Germline CDR1 and CDR2: LNHDA and SQIVND (reference sequence). CDR3 size: 15 residues. The ends lost 7 bases at V and 10 bases at J; junction bases unmatched: 11.

J is TRBJ2-1 and V is TRBV6-5, with 12 bases lining up with TRBD2. The V and J ends lost 2 bases and 2 bases, in that order; junction bases with no gene match: 1. The CDR3 totals 16 residues. Germline loops: CDR1 MNHEY, CDR2 SVGAGI. CDR3 sequence (DNA): TGTGCCAGCAGTTACAGGACTAGCGGGACCTACAATGAGCAGTTCTTC. Its translation: CASSYRTSGTYNEQFF.

The chain has TRBV7-9 and TRBJ1-2; D is ambiguous. This CDR3 has 16 amino acids. Germline CDR1 SEHNR, CDR2 FQNEAQ (reference sequence). V was cut by 5 bases and J by 1 base, with 17 bases left in between. CDR3 protein: CASSISNRGHNYGYTF. The CDR3 DNA is TGTGCCAGCAGCATCAGTAATCGAGGGCATAACTATGGCTACACCTTC.

This rearrangement joins TRBV7-8 to TRBJ2-5; 13 bases line up with TRBD2. From germline, CDR1 is SGHVS and CDR2 FQNEAQ. V lost 5 bases and J lost 5; bases outside the gene matches: 8. The CDR3 spans 16 residues. CDR3 bases: TGTGCCAGCAGCACCCGACTAGCGGGGGGCCGGGAGACCCAGTACTTC. Protein product: CASSTRLAGGRETQYF.

This clone was observed a few times. This chain joins TRBV5-1 and TRBJ1-1, with 11 positions matching TRBD1. V gave up 4 bases and J gave up 5 bases; unmatched junction bases: 4. Germline assignment: CDR1 SGHRS and CDR2 YFSETQ. This CDR3 comprises 14 residues. CDR3 nucleotides: TGCGCCAGCAGCCGGACAGGGGGCGAGACTGAAGCTTTCTTT. Amino acids: CASSRTGGETEAFF.

V and J are TRBV7-3 and TRBJ1-2; no clear D. CDR1 and CDR2 (germline): SGHTA, FQGTGA. V gave up 0 bases and J gave up 7 bases, with 9 bases separating them. CDR3 size: 13 residues. CDR3 loop: CASSLTARFGYTF. CDR3 nucleotide sequence: TGTGCCAGCAGCTTAACGGCCCGGTTTGGCTACACCTTC. Looking up the rest from reference TRBV7-3 and TRBJ1-2 gives the full variable domain: GAGVSQTPSNKVTEKGKYVELRCDPISGHTALYWYRQSLGQGPEFLIYFQGTGAADDSGLPNDRFFAVRPEGSVSTLKIQRTERGDSAVYLCASSLTARFGYTFGSGTRLTVV.

The chain links TRBV7-3 to TRBJ1-5; unclear D gene. Germline assignment: CDR1 SGHTA and CDR2 FQGTGA. The CDR3 runs to 15 residues. V lost 7 bases and J 0 bases, leaving 13 bases between the germline ends. The CDR3 is CASIHTEYSNQPQHF. The CDR3, as DNA: TGTGCCAGCATTCATACCGAGTATAGCAATCAGCCCCAGCATTTT.

The chain recombines TRBV30 with TRBJ2-3; a weak D match, TRBD1 (6 bases). The CDR3 has 13 amino acids. In germline, CDR1 is GTSNPN, CDR2 SVGIG (reference sequence). Trimming cost V 1 base and J 4 bases, with 9 bases left between them. The CDR3 bases are TGTGCCTGGAGTGCACAGGGACCAGATACGCAGTATTTT. Protein product: CAWSAQGPDTQYF.

The J gene is TRBJ1-2, the V gene TRBV4-1; 7 nucleotides line up with TRBD1. In germline, CDR1 is MGHRA, CDR2 YSYEKL. This CDR3 has 17 amino acids. The V and J ends lost 1 base and 5 bases, in that order; junction bases with no gene match: 13. CDR3: CASSQVDGSRGEYGYTF. CDR3 nucleotide sequence: TGCGCCAGCAGCCAAGTAGACGGGAGCAGGGGGGAATATGGCTACACCTTC.

The chain has TRBV4-1 and TRBJ2-2, with D hard to call. Germline V lookup: CDR1 MGHRA, CDR2 YSYEKL. CDR3 size: 15 residues. Trimming took 8 bases from V and 3 from J, leaving 16 bases between them. The CDR3 nucleotides are TGCGCCAGCTCCCCAGGTGATAGGGACACCGGGGAGCTGTTTTTT. This encodes CASSPGDRDTGELFF.

This chain uses TRBV4-2 with TRBJ1-2; weak D call: TRBD1 (5 bases). Trimming pared 2 bases from V and 8 bases from J, leaving 18 bases between. Germline assignment: CDR1 LGHNA and CDR2 YNFKEQ. This CDR3 comprises 15 residues. The CDR3 here is CASSQNMGRDRGYTF. The CDR3, as DNA: TGTGCCAGCAGCCAAAATATGGGACGGGATAGGGGCTACACCTTC.